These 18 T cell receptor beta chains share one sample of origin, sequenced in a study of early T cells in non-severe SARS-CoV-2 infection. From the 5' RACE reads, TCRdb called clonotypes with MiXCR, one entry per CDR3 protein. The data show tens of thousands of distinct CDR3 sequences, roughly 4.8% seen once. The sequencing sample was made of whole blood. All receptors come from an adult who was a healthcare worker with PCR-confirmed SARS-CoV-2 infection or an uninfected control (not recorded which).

The CDR3 bases are TGCAGCGTCCTGGCGGGGAACACCGGGGAGCTGTTTTTT. Amino acids: CSVLAGNTGELFF. The J gene is TRBJ2-2, the V gene TRBV29-1; D may be TRBD2 (5 bases). The germline V and J ends were trimmed by 6 bases and 1 base, with 9 bases remaining between them. Per the germline V gene, CDR1 is SQVTM and CDR2 is ANQGSEA. This CDR3 region has 13 residues.

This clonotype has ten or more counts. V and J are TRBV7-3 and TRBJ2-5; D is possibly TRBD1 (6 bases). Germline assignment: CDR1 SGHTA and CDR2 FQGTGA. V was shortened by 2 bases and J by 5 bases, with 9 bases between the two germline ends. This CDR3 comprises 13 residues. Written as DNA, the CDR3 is TGTGCCAGCAGCTTATACAGGGATGAGACCCAGTACTTC. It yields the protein CASSLYRDETQYF.

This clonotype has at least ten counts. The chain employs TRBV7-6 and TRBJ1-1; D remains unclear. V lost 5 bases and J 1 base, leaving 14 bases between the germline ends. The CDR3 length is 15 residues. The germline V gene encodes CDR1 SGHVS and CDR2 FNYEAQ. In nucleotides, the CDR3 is TGTGCCAGCAGCGTTAGGCCGACCCGGAACACTGAAGCTTTCTTT. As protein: CASSVRPTRNTEAFF.

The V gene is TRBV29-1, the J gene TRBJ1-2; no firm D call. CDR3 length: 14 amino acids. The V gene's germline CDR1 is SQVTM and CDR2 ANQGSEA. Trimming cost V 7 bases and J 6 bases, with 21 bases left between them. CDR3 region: CSATDGHLTDGYTF. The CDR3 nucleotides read TGCAGCGCCACCGACGGGCACCTGACCGATGGCTACACCTTC.

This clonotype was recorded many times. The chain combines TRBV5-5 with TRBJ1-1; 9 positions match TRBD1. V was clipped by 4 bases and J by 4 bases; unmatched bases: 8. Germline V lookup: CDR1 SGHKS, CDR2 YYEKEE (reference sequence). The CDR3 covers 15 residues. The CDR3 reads CASSRTGTGFTEAFF. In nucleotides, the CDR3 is TGTGCCAGCAGCCGAACCGGGACAGGGTTCACTGAAGCTTTCTTT.

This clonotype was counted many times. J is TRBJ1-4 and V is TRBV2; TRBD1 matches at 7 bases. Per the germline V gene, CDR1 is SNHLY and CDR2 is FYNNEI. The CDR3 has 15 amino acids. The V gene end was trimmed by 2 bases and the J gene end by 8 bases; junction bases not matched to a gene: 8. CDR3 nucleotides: TGTGCCAGCAGTGAACGGTCAGGGGGTGACGAAAAACTGTTTTTT. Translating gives CASSERSGGDEKLFF.

The CDR3 DNA reads as TGTGCCAGCAGCTTAGCCCCTAGCGGGGGAGGGGCAGATACGCAGTATTTT. It encodes CASSLAPSGGGADTQYF. The chain links TRBV7-2 to TRBJ2-3; 10 bases match TRBD2. Germline V gives CDR1 SGHTA, CDR2 FQGNSA. This CDR3 comprises 17 residues. V was pared by 0 bases and J by 4 bases, with 7 bases of the junction left unmatched. Full variable domain (outside the CDR3, taken from reference TRBV7-2 and TRBJ2-3): GAGVSQSPSNKVTEKGKDVELRCDPISGHTALYWYRQSLGQGLEFLIYFQGNSAPDKSGLPSDRFSAERTGGSVSTLTIQRTQQEDSAVYLCASSLAPSGGGADTQYFGPGTRLTVL.

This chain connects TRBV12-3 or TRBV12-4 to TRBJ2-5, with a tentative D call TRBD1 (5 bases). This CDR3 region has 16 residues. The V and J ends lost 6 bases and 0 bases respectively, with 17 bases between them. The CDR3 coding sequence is TGTGCCAGCAGAAAAACAGGCTACCTGTACCAAGAGACCCAGTACTTC. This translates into CASRKTGYLYQETQYF.

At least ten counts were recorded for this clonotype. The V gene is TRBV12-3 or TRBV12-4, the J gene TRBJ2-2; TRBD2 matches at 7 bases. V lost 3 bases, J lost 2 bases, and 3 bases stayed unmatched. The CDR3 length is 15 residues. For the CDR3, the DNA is TGTGCCAGCAGTTTGGGGGGGATCAACACCGGGGAGCTGTTTTTT. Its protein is CASSLGGINTGELFF.

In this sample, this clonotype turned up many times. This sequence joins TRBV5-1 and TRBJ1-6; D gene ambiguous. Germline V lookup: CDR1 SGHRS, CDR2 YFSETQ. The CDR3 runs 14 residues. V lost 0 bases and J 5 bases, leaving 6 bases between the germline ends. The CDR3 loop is CASSLDVNNSPLHF. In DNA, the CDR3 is TGCGCCAGCAGCTTGGACGTAAATAATTCACCCCTCCACTTT.

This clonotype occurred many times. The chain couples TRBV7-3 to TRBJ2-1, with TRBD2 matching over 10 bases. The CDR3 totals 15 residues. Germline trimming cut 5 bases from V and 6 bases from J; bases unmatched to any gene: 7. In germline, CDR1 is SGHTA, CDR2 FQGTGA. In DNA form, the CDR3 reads TGTGCCAGCAGCAATCTAGCGGGGGCTGGCAATGAGCAGTTCTTC. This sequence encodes CASSNLAGAGNEQFF.

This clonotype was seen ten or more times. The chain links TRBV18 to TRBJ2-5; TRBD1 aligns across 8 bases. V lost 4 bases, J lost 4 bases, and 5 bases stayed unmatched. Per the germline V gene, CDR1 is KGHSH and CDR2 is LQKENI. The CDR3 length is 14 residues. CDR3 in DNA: TGTGCCAGCTCACGGAGGACAGGGCGAGAGACCCAGTACTTC. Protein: CASSRRTGRETQYF.

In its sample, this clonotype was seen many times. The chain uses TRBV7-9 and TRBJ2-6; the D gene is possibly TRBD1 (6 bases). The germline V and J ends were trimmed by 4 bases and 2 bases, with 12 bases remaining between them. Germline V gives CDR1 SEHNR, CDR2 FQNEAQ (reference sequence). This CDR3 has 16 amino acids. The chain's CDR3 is CASSYNGGPGANVLTF. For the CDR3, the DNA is TGTGCCAGCAGCTACAATGGGGGCCCTGGGGCCAACGTCCTGACTTTC.

The CDR3 spells CASSSPGTGPYEQYF. In DNA, the CDR3 is TGTGCCAGCAGCTCCCCCGGGACAGGGCCCTACGAGCAGTACTTC. This chain connects TRBV7-9 to TRBJ2-7, with 9 positions matching TRBD1. This CDR3 is built from 15 residues. Trimming took 4 bases from V and 2 from J; bases not matched to a gene: 6. Germline V CDR1 and CDR2: SEHNR, FQNEAQ (reference sequence).

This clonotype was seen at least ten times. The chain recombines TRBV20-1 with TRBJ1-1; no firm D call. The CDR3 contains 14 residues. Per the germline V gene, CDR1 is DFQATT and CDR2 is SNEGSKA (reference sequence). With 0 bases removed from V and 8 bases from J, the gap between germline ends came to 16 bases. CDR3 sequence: CSARDGQLFGEAFF. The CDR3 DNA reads TGCAGTGCTAGAGATGGGCAGTTATTTGGCGAAGCTTTCTTT.

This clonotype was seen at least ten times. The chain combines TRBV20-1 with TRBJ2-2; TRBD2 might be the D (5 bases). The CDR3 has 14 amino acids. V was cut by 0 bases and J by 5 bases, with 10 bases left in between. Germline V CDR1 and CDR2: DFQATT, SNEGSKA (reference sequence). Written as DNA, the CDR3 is TGCAGTGCTAGAGAGCCGGGGAAGACCGGGGAGCTGTTTTTT. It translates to CSAREPGKTGELFF.

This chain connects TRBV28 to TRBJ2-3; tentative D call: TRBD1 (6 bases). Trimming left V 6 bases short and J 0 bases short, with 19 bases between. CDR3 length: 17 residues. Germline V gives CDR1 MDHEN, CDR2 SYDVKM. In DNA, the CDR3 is TGTGCCAGCAGCCCCCCCAAGGGGGTCATTAGCACAGATACGCAGTATTTT. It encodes CASSPPKGVISTDTQYF.

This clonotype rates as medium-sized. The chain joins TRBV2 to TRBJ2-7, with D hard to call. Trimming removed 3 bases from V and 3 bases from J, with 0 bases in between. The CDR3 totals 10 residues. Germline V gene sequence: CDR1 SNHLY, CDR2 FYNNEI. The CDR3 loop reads CASSDYEQYF. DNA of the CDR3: TGTGCCAGCAGTGACTACGAGCAGTACTTC. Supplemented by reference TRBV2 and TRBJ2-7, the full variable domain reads EPEVTQTPSHQVTQMGQEVILRCVPISNHLYFYWYRQILGQKVEFLVSFYNNEISEKSEIFDDQFSVERPDGSNFTLKIRSTKLEDSAMYFCASSDYEQYFGPGTRLTVT.